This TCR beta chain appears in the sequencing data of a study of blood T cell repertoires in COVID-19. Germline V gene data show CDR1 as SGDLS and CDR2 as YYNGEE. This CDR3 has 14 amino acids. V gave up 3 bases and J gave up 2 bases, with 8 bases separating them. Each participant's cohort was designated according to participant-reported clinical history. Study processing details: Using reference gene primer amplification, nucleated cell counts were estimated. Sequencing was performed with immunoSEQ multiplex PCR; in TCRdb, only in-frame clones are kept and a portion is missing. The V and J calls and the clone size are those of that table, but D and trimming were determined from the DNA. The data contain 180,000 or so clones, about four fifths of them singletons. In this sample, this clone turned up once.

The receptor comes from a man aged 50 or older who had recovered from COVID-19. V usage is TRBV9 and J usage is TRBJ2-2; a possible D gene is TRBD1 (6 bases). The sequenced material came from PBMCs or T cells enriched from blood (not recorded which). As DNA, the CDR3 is TGTGCCAGCAGCGGGGGACAAAACACCGGGGAGCTGTTTTTT. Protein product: CASSGGQNTGELFF.